The T cell receptor beta chain described here comes from a study of response to subunit inactivated influenza vaccine. Study-wide results and limits: Only a handful of new T cells, the authors suggested, are recruited with each seasonal influenza vaccination.

The CDR3 has 15 amino acids. The germline V gene encodes CDR1 SGHTA and CDR2 FQGNSA. Between the trimmed V and J ends, which lost 5 bases and 7 bases, there was a span of 21 bases. One entry per CDR3 protein, called by TCRdb with MiXCR from the RT-PCR reads. Altogether roughly 500,000 distinct CDR3 sequences are present, approximately 15% being singletons, with the ten largest covering 2.5% to 3.5%. This clonotype occurred a few times. Its target is not known. Sequenced here: CD4+ T cells sorted from PBMCs, sampled roughly 24 months after vaccination. The receptor's source is a man aged 45 to 75 who received an inactivated influenza vaccine. V gene TRBV7-2 combines with J gene TRBJ2-7; weak D call: TRBD2 (6 bases). In DNA, the CDR3 is TGTGCCAGCAGCCCAGGTGGGGCGGGGCAGGGTGAGCAGTACTTC. It codes for CASSPGGAGQGEQYF.